Shown below are 17 T cell receptor beta chains from a single sample sequenced in a study of radiation and T cells in renal cell carcinoma. Generated by immunoSEQ multiplex PCR, the TCRdb table keeps only in-frame clones and is missing some. Found here are some 16,000 clones, roughly 50% of them singletons; the top ten hold 9.5% to 11%. Treatment specified: treatment-naive control, cytoreductive nephrectomy. Material: tumor tissue, obtained from a patient whose treatment was nephrectomy without radiotherapy. The receptors originated from a man aged 50-59 years with renal cell carcinoma.

The genes are TRBV4-2 and TRBJ2-2; D is undetermined. Trimming pared 5 bases from V and 6 bases from J, leaving 10 bases between. Looked up from germline, CDR1 is LGHNA and CDR2 is YNFKEQ. This CDR3 has 13 residues. In DNA form, the CDR3 reads TGTGCCAGCAGCTTGACGGTTTCCGGGGAGCTGTTTTTT. As protein: CASSLTVSGELFF.

The rearrangement links TRBV18 to TRBJ2-1; 8 bases match TRBD1. The CDR3 totals 15 residues. Trimming removed 3 bases from V and 1 base from J; junction bases left unmatched: 2. Looked up from germline, CDR1 is KGHSH and CDR2 is LQKENI. CDR3 sequence (DNA): TGTGCCAGCTCACCGACAGGGGAGTCCTACAATGAGCAGTTCTTC. This encodes CASSPTGESYNEQFF.

This clone appeared a single time. This rearrangement joins TRBV7-2 to TRBJ2-5; D may match TRBD1 or TRBD2 (5 bases each). There are 15 residues in the CDR3. V was pared by 0 bases and J by 1 base, with 9 bases between. Germline V gives CDR1 SGHTA, CDR2 FQGNSA. CDR3 region: CASSLAPGPQETQYF. CDR3 bases: TGTGCCAGCAGCTTAGCGCCGGGGCCCCAAGAGACCCAGTACTTC.

This clone appeared a few times. This sequence joins TRBV2 and TRBJ2-3, with TRBD1 matching over 8 bases. Germline V gives CDR1 SNHLY, CDR2 FYNNEI. This CDR3 is built from 13 residues. Trimming at V came to 6 bases and at J to 5 bases, leaving 4 bases not matched to a gene. The CDR3 bases are TGTGCCAGCAGGGGAACAGGGGGAGATACGCAGTATTTT. Translating it yields CASRGTGGDTQYF.

The chain combines TRBV10-3 with TRBJ2-7; TRBD2 matches at 9 bases. In germline, CDR1 is ENHRY, CDR2 SYGVKD. The trim removed 4 bases at V and 0 bases at J, leaving 7 bases unmatched. CDR3 length equals 16 residues. DNA of the CDR3: TGTGCCATCAGTGTTGAGGCGGGAGGGCGCTCCTACGAGCAGTACTTC. Protein product: CAISVEAGGRSYEQYF.

The V gene is TRBV4-3, the J gene TRBJ2-1, with 10 nucleotides matching TRBD2. This CDR3 is 18 amino acids long. After removal of 1 base from V and 9 bases from J, the junction contained 15 bases not matched to a gene. Germline loops: CDR1 LGHNA, CDR2 YSLEER. The CDR3 nucleotides are TGCGCCAGCAGCCAAGTATTTAGCGGGGGGCGAGCCGTGGGTGAGCAGTTCTTC. Encoded protein: CASSQVFSGGRAVGEQFF.

V gene TRBV9 combines with J gene TRBJ2-2; weak D call: TRBD2 (6 bases). Trimming took off 4 bases at V and 7 bases at J, with 23 bases between the two ends. The length of the CDR3 is 17 residues. Germline V gene sequence: CDR1 SGDLS, CDR2 YYNGEE. CDR3 nucleotides: TGTGCCAGCAGCCCCCGGGGGACTTCTCTCCTCAGCGGGGAGCTGTTTTTT. This encodes CASSPRGTSLLSGELFF.

In its sample, this clone was seen a few times. The chain carries TRBV30 and TRBJ1-1, with D unclear. V gave up 3 bases and J gave up 1 base, with 3 bases separating them. There are 11 residues in the CDR3. CDR1 and CDR2 (germline): GTSNPN, SVGIG (reference sequence). The CDR3 sequence: CAWRTNTEAFF. DNA of the CDR3: TGTGCCTGGAGGACGAACACTGAAGCTTTCTTT. Using reference TRBV30 and TRBJ1-1 for the parts outside the CDR3, the full variable domain is SQTIHQWPATLVQPVGSPLSLECTVEGTSNPNLYWYRQAAGRGLQLLFYSVGIGQISSEVPQNLSASRPQDRQFILSSKKLLLSDSGFYLCAWRTNTEAFFGQGTRLTVV.

This clone turned up a few times. The V gene is TRBV27, the J gene TRBJ1-1; a possible D gene is TRBD1 (5 bases). Germline V CDR1 and CDR2: MNHEY, SMNVEV (reference sequence). The germline V and J ends were trimmed by 10 bases and 5 bases, with 23 bases remaining between them. This CDR3 is built from 15 residues. Written as DNA, the CDR3 is TGTGCCACCCTCGGGAAGGGACCATGGGGGACTGAAGCTTTCTTT. Amino acids: CATLGKGPWGTEAFF.

V usage is TRBV6-1 and J usage is TRBJ1-3; no firm D call. The CDR3 is made up of 16 amino acids. Trimming removed 4 bases at V and 0 bases at J, with 13 bases between. Germline V gene sequence: CDR1 MNHNS, CDR2 SASEGT. In DNA, the CDR3 is TGTGCCAGCAGTGGTCGGGATTGGGTCTCTGGAAACACCATATATTTT. Encoded protein: CASSGRDWVSGNTIYF.

This chain uses TRBV5-1 with TRBJ2-1; no definite D call. CDR3 size: 15 residues. The V and J ends lost 0 bases and 7 bases respectively, with 14 bases between them. Germline values: CDR1 SGHRS, CDR2 YFSETQ. CDR3 region: CASSLESSEYNEQFF. CDR3 nucleotides: TGCGCCAGCAGCTTGGAGTCCAGCGAATATAATGAGCAGTTCTTC.

The V and J genes are TRBV29-1 and TRBJ1-1; D uncertain. V lost 3 bases to trimming and J lost 1 base, with 12 bases between them. The V gene's germline CDR1 is SQVTM and CDR2 ANQGSEA. The CDR3 consists of 14 residues. CDR3 protein: CSVDRRAGNTEAFF. For the CDR3, the DNA is TGCAGCGTTGATAGACGGGCGGGGAACACTGAAGCTTTCTTT.

The table lists this clone with a few counts. The chain joins TRBV10-2 to TRBJ2-2; unclear D gene. V gave up 6 bases and J gave up 0 bases, with 8 bases separating them. Germline V gives CDR1 WSHSY, CDR2 SAAADI. The CDR3 spans 14 residues. CDR3 region: CASRKGTNTGELFF. The CDR3 DNA reads TGCGCCAGCAGGAAGGGTACGAACACCGGGGAGCTGTTTTTT.

The sample holds one count of this clone. V is TRBV6-6 and J is TRBJ1-5, with D unclear. The ends were cut back, 0 bases at V and 0 bases at J, with 6 bases in the middle. Germline CDR1 and CDR2: MNHNY and SVGAGI (reference sequence). CDR3 size: 15 residues. CDR3 loop: CASSYSSGSNQPQHF. In DNA, the CDR3 is TGTGCCAGCAGTTACTCGTCCGGTAGCAATCAGCCCCAGCATTTT.

The V gene is TRBV30, the J gene TRBJ2-1; possibly TRBD2 for D (7 bases). Germline V gene lookup returns CDR1 GTSNPN and CDR2 SVGIG (reference sequence). V dropped 2 bases and J dropped 3 bases, with 20 bases sitting between them. The CDR3 extends over 17 amino acids. The CDR3 spells CAWSPLRGGLNYNEQFF. CDR3 coding DNA: TGTGCCTGGAGTCCTCTAAGGGGGGGCCTGAACTACAATGAGCAGTTCTTC.

The rearrangement joins TRBV6-5 to TRBJ2-1, with TRBD1 matching 11 bases. V was pared by 5 bases and J by 5 bases, with 5 bases of the junction left unmatched. From germline, CDR1 is MNHEY and CDR2 SVGAGI. CDR3 length: 15 residues. For the CDR3, the DNA is TGTGCCAGCAGTGGATGGACAGGGGGCAACAATGAGCAGTTCTTC. This translates into CASSGWTGGNNEQFF.

This sequence joins TRBV2 and TRBJ1-5; a possible D gene is TRBD1 (6 bases). In germline, CDR1 is SNHLY, CDR2 FYNNEI. This CDR3 is built from 17 residues. Trimming removed 5 bases at V and 0 bases at J, with 17 bases between. CDR3 amino acids: CASSPIRDIDSNQPQHF. For the CDR3, the DNA is TGTGCCAGCAGTCCGATCCGGGACATAGATAGCAATCAGCCCCAGCATTTT.